These T cell receptor beta chains were read from a single sample in a study of Ad26.COV2.S vaccination and SARS-CoV-2 variants. Sequencing was performed with immunoSEQ multiplex PCR; in TCRdb, only in-frame clones are kept and a portion is missing. The sample has roughly 680,000 clones, 80% to 90% seen once; the top ten hold approximately 1.5%. Sequencing used peripheral blood, obtained in a trial of Ad26.COV2.S vaccine versus placebo. The receptors come from a person aged 18 to 59 who received the Ad26.COV2.S COVID-19 vaccine or a placebo. Both conserved end residues are trimmed from each CDR3. The size entry is marked missing in some rows and otherwise reads once, few, many or a size class.

size	V	CDR3
-	TRBV6-5	ASSPVKQGNTEAF
-	TRBV5-1	ASSSDLGNEQF
once	TRBV4-3	ASSQDPVSYEQY
-	TRBV5-5	ASSMDRGQETQY
-	TRBV5-1	ASSLLAGAGANVLT
-	TRBV28	ASSLNQGPEAF
-	TRBV29-1	SVVVRTSNYGYT
-	TRBV6-5	ASSYNGAVNTEAF
-	TRBV29-1	SVISYNEQF
-	TRBV7-8	ASSPRTGEGEKLF
-	TRBV20-1	SARNPKAF
-	TRBV19	ASSIQAGGSYNEQF
-	TRBV7-7	ASSLGFSGGQETQY
-	TRBV18	ASSPPGLGPAGELF
once	TRBV10-3	AIRVTSGNEQF
few	TRBV27	ARSPGQDSNQPQH
-	TRBV4-3	ASSQERTSYGETQY
-	TRBV9	ASSVGPAGETYEQY
many	TRBV10-3	AISESPRLAGGDSNTGELF
-	TRBV27	ASSLEARGTEAF
-	TRBV7-2	ASSTQVPGTDTQY
few	TRBV4-1	ASSPTGTAFYEQY
-	TRBV20-1	SASPGTNYEQY
few	TRBV15	ATSRGVRDNEKLF
-	TRBV7-2	ASSSTGGYGYT
-	TRBV6-5	ASFSGQDVGEQY
-	TRBV7-3	ASSSGHTQY